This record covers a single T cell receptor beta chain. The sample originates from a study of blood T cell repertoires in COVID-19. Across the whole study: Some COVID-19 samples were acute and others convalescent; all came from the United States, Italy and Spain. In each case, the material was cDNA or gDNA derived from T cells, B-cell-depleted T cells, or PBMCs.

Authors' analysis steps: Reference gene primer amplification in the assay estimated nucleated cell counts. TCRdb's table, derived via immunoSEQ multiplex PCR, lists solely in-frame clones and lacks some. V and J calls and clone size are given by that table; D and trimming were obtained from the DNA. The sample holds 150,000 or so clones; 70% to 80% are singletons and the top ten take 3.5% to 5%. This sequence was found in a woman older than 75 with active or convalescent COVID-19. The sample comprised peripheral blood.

CDR3 nucleotides: TGTGCCAGCAGGGACAGGGGCGACTACAATGAGCAGTTCTTC. This codes for CASRDRGDYNEQFF. V and J are TRBV6-5 and TRBJ2-1; 9 bases are a match to TRBD1. The germline CDR1 and CDR2 sequences are MNHEY and SVGAGI. V lost 6 bases, J lost 3 bases, and 3 bases stayed unmatched. This CDR3 comprises 14 residues.